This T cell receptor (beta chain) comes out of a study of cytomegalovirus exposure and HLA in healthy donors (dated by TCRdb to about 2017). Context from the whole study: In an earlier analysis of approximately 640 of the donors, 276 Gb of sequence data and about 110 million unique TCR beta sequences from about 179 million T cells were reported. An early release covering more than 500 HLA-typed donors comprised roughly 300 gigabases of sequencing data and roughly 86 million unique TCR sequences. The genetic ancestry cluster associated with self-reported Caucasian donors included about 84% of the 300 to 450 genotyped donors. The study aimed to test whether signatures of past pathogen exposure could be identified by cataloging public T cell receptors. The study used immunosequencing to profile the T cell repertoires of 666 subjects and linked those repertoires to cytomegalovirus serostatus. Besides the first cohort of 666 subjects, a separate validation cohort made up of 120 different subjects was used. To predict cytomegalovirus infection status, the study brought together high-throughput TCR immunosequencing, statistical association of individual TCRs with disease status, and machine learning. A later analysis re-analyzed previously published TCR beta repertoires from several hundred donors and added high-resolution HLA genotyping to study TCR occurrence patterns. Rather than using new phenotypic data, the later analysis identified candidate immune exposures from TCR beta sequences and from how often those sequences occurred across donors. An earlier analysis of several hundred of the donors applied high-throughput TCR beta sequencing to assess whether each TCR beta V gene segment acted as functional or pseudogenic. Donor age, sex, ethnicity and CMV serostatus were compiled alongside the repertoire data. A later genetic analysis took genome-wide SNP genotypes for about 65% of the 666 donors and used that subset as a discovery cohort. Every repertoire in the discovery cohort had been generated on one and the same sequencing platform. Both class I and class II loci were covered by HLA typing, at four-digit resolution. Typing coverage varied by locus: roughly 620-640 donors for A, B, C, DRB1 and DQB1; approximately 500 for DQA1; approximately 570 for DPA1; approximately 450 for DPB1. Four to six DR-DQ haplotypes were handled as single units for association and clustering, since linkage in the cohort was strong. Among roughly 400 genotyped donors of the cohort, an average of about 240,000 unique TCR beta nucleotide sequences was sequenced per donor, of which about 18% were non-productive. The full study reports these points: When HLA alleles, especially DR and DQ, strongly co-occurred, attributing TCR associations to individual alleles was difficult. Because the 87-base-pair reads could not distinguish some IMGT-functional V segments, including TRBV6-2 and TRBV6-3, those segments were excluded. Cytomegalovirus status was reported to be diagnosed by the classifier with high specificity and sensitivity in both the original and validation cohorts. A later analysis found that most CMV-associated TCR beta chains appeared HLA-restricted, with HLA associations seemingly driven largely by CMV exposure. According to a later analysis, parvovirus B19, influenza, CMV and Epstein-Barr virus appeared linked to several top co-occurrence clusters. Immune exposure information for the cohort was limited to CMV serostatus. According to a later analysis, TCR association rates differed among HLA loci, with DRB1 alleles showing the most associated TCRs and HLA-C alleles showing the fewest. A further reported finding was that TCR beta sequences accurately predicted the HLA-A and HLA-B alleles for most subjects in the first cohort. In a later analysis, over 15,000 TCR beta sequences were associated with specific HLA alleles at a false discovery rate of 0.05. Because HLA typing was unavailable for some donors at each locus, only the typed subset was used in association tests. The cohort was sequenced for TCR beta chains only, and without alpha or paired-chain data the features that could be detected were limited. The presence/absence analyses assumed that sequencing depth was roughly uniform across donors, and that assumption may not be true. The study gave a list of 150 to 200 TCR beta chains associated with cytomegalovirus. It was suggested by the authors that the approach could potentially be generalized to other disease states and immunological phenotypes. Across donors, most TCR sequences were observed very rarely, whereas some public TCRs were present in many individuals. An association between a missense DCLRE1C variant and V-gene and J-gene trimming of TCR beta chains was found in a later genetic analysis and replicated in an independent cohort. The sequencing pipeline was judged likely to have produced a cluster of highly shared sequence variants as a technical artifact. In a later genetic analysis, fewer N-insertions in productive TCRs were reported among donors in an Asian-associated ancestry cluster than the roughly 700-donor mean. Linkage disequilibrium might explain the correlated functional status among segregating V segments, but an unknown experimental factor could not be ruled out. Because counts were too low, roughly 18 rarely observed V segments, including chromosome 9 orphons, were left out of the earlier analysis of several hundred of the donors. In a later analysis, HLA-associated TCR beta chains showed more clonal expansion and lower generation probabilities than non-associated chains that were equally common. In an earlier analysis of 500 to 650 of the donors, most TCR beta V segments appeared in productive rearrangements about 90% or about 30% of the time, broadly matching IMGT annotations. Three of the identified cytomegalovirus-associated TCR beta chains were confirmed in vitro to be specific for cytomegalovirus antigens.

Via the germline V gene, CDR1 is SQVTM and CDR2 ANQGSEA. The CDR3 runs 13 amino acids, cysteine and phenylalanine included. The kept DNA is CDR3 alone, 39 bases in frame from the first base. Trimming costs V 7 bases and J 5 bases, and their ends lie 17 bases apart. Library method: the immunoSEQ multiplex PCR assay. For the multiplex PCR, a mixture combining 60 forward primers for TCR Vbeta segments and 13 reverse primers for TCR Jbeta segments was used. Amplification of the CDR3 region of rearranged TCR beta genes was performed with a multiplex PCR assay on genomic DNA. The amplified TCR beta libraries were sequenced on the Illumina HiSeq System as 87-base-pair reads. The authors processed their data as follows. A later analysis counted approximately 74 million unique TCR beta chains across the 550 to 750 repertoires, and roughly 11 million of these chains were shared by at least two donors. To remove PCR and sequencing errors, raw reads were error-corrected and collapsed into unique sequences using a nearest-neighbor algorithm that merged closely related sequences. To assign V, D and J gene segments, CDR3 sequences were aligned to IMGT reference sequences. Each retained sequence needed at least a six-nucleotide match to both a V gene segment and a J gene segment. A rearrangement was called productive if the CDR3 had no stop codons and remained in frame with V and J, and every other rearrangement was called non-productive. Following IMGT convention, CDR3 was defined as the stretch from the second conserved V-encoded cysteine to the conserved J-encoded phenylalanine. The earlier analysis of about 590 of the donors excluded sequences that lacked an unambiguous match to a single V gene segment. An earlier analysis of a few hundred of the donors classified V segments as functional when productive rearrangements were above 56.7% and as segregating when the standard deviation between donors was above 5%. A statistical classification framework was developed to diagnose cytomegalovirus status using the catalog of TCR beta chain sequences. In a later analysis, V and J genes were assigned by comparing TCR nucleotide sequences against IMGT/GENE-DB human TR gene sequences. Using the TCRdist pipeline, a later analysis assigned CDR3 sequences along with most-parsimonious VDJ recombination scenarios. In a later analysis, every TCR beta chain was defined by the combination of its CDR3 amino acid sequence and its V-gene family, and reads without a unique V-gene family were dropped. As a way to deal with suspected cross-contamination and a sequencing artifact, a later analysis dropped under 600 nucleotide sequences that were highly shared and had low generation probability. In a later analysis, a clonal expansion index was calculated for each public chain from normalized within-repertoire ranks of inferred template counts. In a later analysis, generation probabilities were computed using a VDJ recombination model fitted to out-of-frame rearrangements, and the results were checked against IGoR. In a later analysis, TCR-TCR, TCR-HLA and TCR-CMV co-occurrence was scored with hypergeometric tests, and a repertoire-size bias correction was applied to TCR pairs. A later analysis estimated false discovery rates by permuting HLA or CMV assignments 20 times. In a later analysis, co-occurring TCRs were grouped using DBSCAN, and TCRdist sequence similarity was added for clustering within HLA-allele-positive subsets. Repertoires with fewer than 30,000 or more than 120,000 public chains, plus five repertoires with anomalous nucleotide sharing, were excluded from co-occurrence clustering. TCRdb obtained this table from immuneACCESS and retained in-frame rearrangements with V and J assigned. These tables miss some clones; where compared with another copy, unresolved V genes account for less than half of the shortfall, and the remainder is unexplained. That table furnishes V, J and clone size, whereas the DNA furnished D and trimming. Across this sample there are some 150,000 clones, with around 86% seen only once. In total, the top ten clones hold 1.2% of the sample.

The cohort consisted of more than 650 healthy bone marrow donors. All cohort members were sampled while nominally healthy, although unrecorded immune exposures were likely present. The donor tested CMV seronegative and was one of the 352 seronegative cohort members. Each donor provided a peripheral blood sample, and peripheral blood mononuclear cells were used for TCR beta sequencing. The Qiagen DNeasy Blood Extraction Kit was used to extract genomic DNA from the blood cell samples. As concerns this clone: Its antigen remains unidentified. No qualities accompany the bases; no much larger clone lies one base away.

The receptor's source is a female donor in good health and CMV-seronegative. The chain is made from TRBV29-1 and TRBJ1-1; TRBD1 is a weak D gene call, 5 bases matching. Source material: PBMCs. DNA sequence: TGCAGCGGGGTGGCAGGCAAGGGGACTGAAGCTTTCTTT. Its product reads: CSGVAGKGTEAFF.